Following are 27 T cell receptor beta chains from one sample sequenced in a study of T cells in localized non-small cell lung cancer (dated by TCRdb to about 2020). The protocol used for the library was the immunoSEQ multiplex PCR assay. The table was pulled from immuneACCESS by TCRdb, which kept in-frame rearrangements only. Such tables lose some clones; where checked, under half of the loss comes from unresolved V genes, and the rest has no known cause. The sample table contains some 140,000 clones; only one count was recorded for roughly 90% of them. The top ten hold approximately 1.5% of the sample. Source: peripheral blood, taken before any cancer treatment. These TCRs come from a female donor over 55 with stage I lung adenocarcinoma.

V gene TRBV6-1 combines with J gene TRBJ2-7; 8 bases fit TRBD1. The CDR3 has 14 residues. Trimming at V came to 3 bases and at J to 2 bases, leaving 3 bases not matched to a gene. Germline-derived CDR1 and CDR2 are MNHNS and SASEGT. CDR3 residues: CASSDTGGPYEQYF. The CDR3, as DNA: TGTGCCAGCAGTGACACAGGGGGGCCCTACGAGCAGTACTTC.

The chain is built from TRBV6-6 and TRBJ2-2; D perhaps matches TRBD1 (5 bases). The ends were cut back, 7 bases at V and 4 bases at J, with 13 bases in the middle. The CDR3 contains 14 residues. The V gene's germline CDR1 is MNHNY and CDR2 SVGAGI (reference sequence). CDR3 protein: CASTGPRGTGELFF. The CDR3 DNA reads as TGTGCCAGCACAGGGCCACGAGGCACCGGGGAGCTGTTTTTT.

V gene TRBV19 combines with J gene TRBJ1-5; the D is unclear. V was pared by 4 bases and J by 7 bases, with 17 bases between. The CDR3 runs to 15 residues. Germline-derived CDR1 and CDR2 are LNHDA and SQIVND (reference sequence). CDR3 nucleotides: TGTGCCAGTAGTAGCTTGGAGGGATTGTGGCAGCCCCAGCATTTT. Protein product: CASSSLEGLWQPQHF.

The chain carries TRBV28 and TRBJ2-1; a weak D match, TRBD1 (6 bases). The CDR3 runs to 14 residues. Between the trimmed V and J ends, which lost 2 bases and 4 bases, there was a span of 9 bases. CDR1 is MDHEN, CDR2 SYDVKM, per germline. The DNA for the CDR3 is TGTGCCAGCAGTTTAACGGGACAATACAATGAGCAGTTCTTC. Protein: CASSLTGQYNEQFF.

The chain uses TRBV5-4 and TRBJ1-3, with 9 nucleotides matching TRBD1. V was clipped by 4 bases and J by 8 bases; unmatched bases: 16. This CDR3 spans 17 amino acids. CDR1 SGHNT and CDR2 YYREEE come from the germline V gene (reference sequence). Here the CDR3 reads CASSQGPGQGITDTIYF. The CDR3 coding sequence is TGTGCCAGCAGCCAGGGTCCGGGACAGGGTATTACGGACACCATATATTTT. Complete variable domain (other parts from reference TRBV5-4 and TRBJ1-3): ETGVTQSPTHLIKTRGQQVTLRCSSQSGHNTVSWYQQALGQGPQFIFQYYREEENGRGNFPPRFSGLQFPNYSSELNVNALELDDSALYLCASSQGPGQGITDTIYFGEGSWLTVV.

This chain connects TRBV5-1 to TRBJ2-6; 13 bases are shared with TRBD2. V was clipped by 0 bases and J by 4 bases; unmatched bases: 4. Per germline, CDR1 SGHRS and CDR2 YFSETQ. The CDR3 contains 18 residues. Written as DNA, the CDR3 is TGCGCCAGCAGCTTGGAGGGACTAGCGGGAATGGGGGCCAACGTCCTGACTTTC. Translated: CASSLEGLAGMGANVLTF.

The chain is built from TRBV29-1 and TRBJ1-2; 7 nucleotides match TRBD1. The V gene end was trimmed by 1 base and the J gene end by 0 bases; junction bases not matched to a gene: 2. The CDR3 sequence is 14 residues long. Germline-derived CDR1 and CDR2 are SQVTM and ANQGSEA. The chain's CDR3 is CSVEGDSANYGYTF. CDR3 DNA: TGCAGCGTTGAAGGGGACAGTGCTAACTATGGCTACACCTTC.

This chain joins TRBV7-2 and TRBJ1-1, with D maybe TRBD1 (5 bases). The V end lost 4 bases, the J end lost 1 base, and 10 bases lay between the germline ends. There are 14 residues in the CDR3. Germline V lookup: CDR1 SGHTA, CDR2 FQGNSA. Written as DNA, the CDR3 is TGTGCCAGCAGCTGGGGCTGGCGGAACACTGAAGCTTTCTTT. It codes for CASSWGWRNTEAFF.

V and J are TRBV19 and TRBJ2-2; 11 bases line up with TRBD2. Germline V gene data show CDR1 as LNHDA and CDR2 as SQIVND (reference sequence). The CDR3 spans 17 residues. The V and J ends lost 7 bases and 2 bases, in that order; junction bases with no gene match: 9. The CDR3 here is CASIPIAGGANTGELFF. As DNA, the CDR3 is TGTGCCAGTATCCCGATAGCGGGAGGGGCTAACACCGGGGAGCTGTTTTTT.

This clone was seen ten or more times. The chain uses TRBV25-1 and TRBJ1-3; 7 positions agree with TRBD1. CDR3 length: 17 amino acids. V was clipped by 4 bases and J by 0 bases; unmatched bases: 9. Per germline, CDR1 MGHDK and CDR2 SYGVNS. Here the CDR3 reads CASSVPQGMSSGNTIYF. CDR3 nucleotide sequence: TGTGCCAGCAGTGTACCACAGGGGATGAGCTCTGGAAACACCATATATTTT.

The V and J genes are TRBV28 and TRBJ2-3; TRBD2 matches at 10 bases. The germline V gene has CDR1 MDHEN and CDR2 SYDVKM. J was trimmed by 7 bases and V by 3 bases; bases with no gene match: 7. CDR3 length: 15 amino acids. In DNA form, the CDR3 reads TGTGCCAGCAGTTTCAGCGGGAGGGCTCCTTATACGCAGTATTTT. Protein product: CASSFSGRAPYTQYF.

V gene TRBV7-3 combines with J gene TRBJ2-3, with D possibly TRBD2 on 5 matching bases. Looked up from germline, CDR1 is SGHTA and CDR2 is FQGTGA. This CDR3 spans 14 amino acids. The V end lost 3 bases, the J end lost 2 bases, and 9 bases lay between the germline ends. The CDR3 DNA is TGTGCCAGCAGCTTCCGGGGTAACACAGATACGCAGTATTTT. Amino acids: CASSFRGNTDTQYF. The complete variable domain, with remaining parts taken from reference TRBV7-3 and TRBJ2-3, reads GAGVSQTPSNKVTEKGKYVELRCDPISGHTALYWYRQSLGQGPEFLIYFQGTGAADDSGLPNDRFFAVRPEGSVSTLKIQRTERGDSAVYLCASSFRGNTDTQYFGPGTRLTVL.

This clone occurred once. The rearrangement links TRBV10-2 to TRBJ2-7; D is unclear. The CDR3 loop spans 13 amino acids. In germline, CDR1 is WSHSY, CDR2 SAAADI. The ends were cut back, 0 bases at V and 1 base at J, with 4 bases in the middle. In nucleotides, the CDR3 is TGCGCCAGCAGTGAGTCGGAGTCCTACGAGCAGTACTTC. Encoded protein: CASSESESYEQYF.

The CDR3 here is CASSTLTGGYGYTF. CDR3 DNA sequence: TGTGCCAGCAGCACCTTGACAGGGGGGTATGGCTACACCTTC. The V call is TRBV5-4, the J call TRBJ1-2, with 9 bases aligning to TRBD1. The CDR3 totals 14 residues. Trimming at V came to 4 bases and at J to 5 bases, leaving 6 bases not matched to a gene. Germline V CDR1 and CDR2: SGHNT, YYREEE (reference sequence).

V gene TRBV6-5 combines with J gene TRBJ1-1, with 8 bases matching TRBD1. V trimming: 0 bases; J trimming: 11 bases; junction bases outside the gene matches: 8. Germline V gene lookup returns CDR1 MNHEY and CDR2 SVGAGI. The length of the CDR3 is 14 residues. The CDR3 coding sequence is TGTGCCAGCAGTTACTCTATTCAGGGGGCTGGTGCTTTCTTT. Protein sequence: CASSYSIQGAGAFF.

V is TRBV5-4 and J is TRBJ1-1; D is possibly TRBD1 (5 bases). The CDR3 runs to 15 residues. The germline V and J ends were trimmed by 3 bases and 2 bases, with 14 bases remaining between them. Per the germline V gene, CDR1 is SGHNT and CDR2 is YYREEE (reference sequence). The CDR3, as DNA: TGTGCCAGCAGCTCCCCAACAGGAATTAACACTGAAGCTTTCTTT. Amino acids: CASSSPTGINTEAFF.

CDR3 DNA: TGTGCCAGCACTCGCGGGGGTAATAATGAGCAGTTCTTC. This translates into CASTRGGNNEQFF. J is TRBJ2-1 and V is TRBV5-4; 7 bases line up with TRBD2. V trimming: 6 bases; J trimming: 7 bases; junction bases outside the gene matches: 7. The CDR3 spans 13 residues. Germline V gene data show CDR1 as SGHNT and CDR2 as YYREEE (reference sequence).

This sequence joins TRBV7-8 and TRBJ2-5; 9 bases are shared with TRBD2. V lost 6 bases to trimming and J lost 5 bases; unmatched junction nucleotides: 13. The CDR3 has 16 residues. Germline V gene lookup returns CDR1 SGHVS and CDR2 FQNEAQ. The CDR3 protein is CASRPPPGLAFETQYF. The CDR3 nucleotides read TGTGCCAGCAGACCCCCCCCGGGACTAGCATTTGAGACCCAGTACTTC.

V usage is TRBV5-1 and J usage is TRBJ2-4; D is undetermined. There are 14 residues in the CDR3. The V gene's germline CDR1 is SGHRS and CDR2 YFSETQ. V dropped 6 bases and J dropped 5 bases, with 15 bases sitting between them. The CDR3 loop reads CASNNNPGQNIQYF. CDR3 bases: TGCGCCAGCAACAACAATCCGGGCCAAAACATTCAGTACTTC. Using reference TRBV5-1 and TRBJ2-4 for the parts outside the CDR3, the full variable domain is KAGVTQTPRYLIKTRGQQVTLSCSPISGHRSVSWYQQTPGQGLQFLFEYFSETQRNKGNFPGRFSGRQFSNSRSEMNVSTLELGDSALYLCASNNNPGQNIQYFGAGTRLSVL.

This clone is a singleton in its sample. The CDR3 nucleotides read TGTGCCAGCAGCGCGGATGGGGGGCATCAGCCCCAGCATTTT. It yields the protein CASSADGGHQPQHF. The rearrangement joins TRBV9 to TRBJ1-5; a possible D gene is TRBD1 (6 bases). Trimming shortened V by 3 bases and J by 5 bases, and 12 bases separated the two germline ends. The CDR3 contains 14 residues. Germline CDR1 is SGDLS and CDR2 is YYNGEE.

The chain uses TRBV7-8 and TRBJ2-3; D remains unclear. V dropped 2 bases and J dropped 1 base, with 7 bases sitting between them. CDR1 and CDR2 (germline): SGHVS, FQNEAQ. The CDR3 length is 14 residues. CDR3 sequence: CASSLNRGTDTQYF. CDR3 nucleotides: TGTGCCAGCAGCTTAAATAGGGGCACAGATACGCAGTATTTT.

This clone was seen once. An end of the junction does not agree with germline; a read error may underlie this. Other DNA sequences in the sample encode the same CDR3. The rearrangement uses TRBV29-1 and TRBJ1-1, with 7 bases matching TRBD1. Germline V lookup: CDR1 SQVTM, CDR2 ANQGSEA. The CDR3 has 13 residues. This CDR3 reads CSAQDRLESEAFF. CDR3 DNA sequence: TGCAGCGCACAGGACAGGTTGGAGTCTGAAGCTTTCTTC.

The chain has TRBV28 and TRBJ2-7; D is unclear. V was pared by 5 bases and J by 7 bases, with 21 bases between. Germline CDR1 and CDR2: MDHEN and SYDVKM. This CDR3 comprises 15 residues. DNA of the CDR3: TGTGCCAGCAGTGCAAAGACGTTCCCTACCCTAGAGCAGTACTTC. This translates into CASSAKTFPTLEQYF.

V and J are TRBV7-9 and TRBJ2-6, with D unclear. Germline values: CDR1 SEHNR, CDR2 FQNEAQ (reference sequence). Trimming took 1 base from V and 0 from J, leaving 4 bases between them. The CDR3 length is 15 residues. The CDR3 nucleotides are TGTGCCAGCAGCTTAGACCTCTCTGGGGCCAACGTCCTGACTTTC. As protein: CASSLDLSGANVLTF.

The CDR3 is CAISDVYRGRYGYTF. DNA of the CDR3: TGTGCCATCAGTGACGTATACAGGGGGCGATATGGCTACACCTTC. The V call is TRBV10-3, the J call TRBJ1-2; TRBD1 aligns across 9 bases. Unmatched junction bases numbered 7, after V lost 3 bases and J lost 5 bases. The germline CDR1 and CDR2 sequences are ENHRY and SYGVKD. CDR3 length equals 15 residues.

The V and J genes are TRBV6-5 and TRBJ1-5, with D possibly matching TRBD1 (5 bases). V was clipped by 4 bases and J by 1 base, with 11 bases between them. CDR1 is MNHEY, CDR2 SVGAGI, per germline. The CDR3 length is 15 residues. CDR3 protein: CASSSMGVSNQPQHF. CDR3 coding DNA: TGTGCCAGCAGTTCTATGGGGGTCAGCAATCAGCCCCAGCATTTT.

The chain couples TRBV15 to TRBJ1-4, with 8 bases identical to TRBD1. This CDR3 has 15 residues. Germline trimming cut 5 bases from V and 6 bases from J; bases unmatched to any gene: 8. The germline CDR1 and CDR2 sequences are LNHNV and YYDKDF (reference sequence). CDR3 nucleotide sequence: TGTGCCACCAGCGGCACAGGGGGAGGATATGAAAAACTGTTTTTT. It is translated as CATSGTGGGYEKLFF.